This T cell receptor (beta chain) was sequenced in a study of T cells expressing NK-cell markers. Germline-derived CDR1 and CDR2 are SGHTA and FQGNSA. CDR3 length: 16 residues. TCRdb reprocessed the 5' RACE reads and keeps a single row for each CDR3 protein, giving no DNA. Its table records 350,000 to 400,000 distinct CDR3 sequences. The chain combines TRBV7-2 with TRBJ2-2. Sequencing was performed on blood T cells: a sorted CD56 or NKG2C T cell subset, CD4+ or CD8+ T cells, or bulk PBMC T cells (not recorded which). This receptor was taken from a woman aged 45 to 65 in good health. CDR3 protein: CASSSLETRPPGELFF.